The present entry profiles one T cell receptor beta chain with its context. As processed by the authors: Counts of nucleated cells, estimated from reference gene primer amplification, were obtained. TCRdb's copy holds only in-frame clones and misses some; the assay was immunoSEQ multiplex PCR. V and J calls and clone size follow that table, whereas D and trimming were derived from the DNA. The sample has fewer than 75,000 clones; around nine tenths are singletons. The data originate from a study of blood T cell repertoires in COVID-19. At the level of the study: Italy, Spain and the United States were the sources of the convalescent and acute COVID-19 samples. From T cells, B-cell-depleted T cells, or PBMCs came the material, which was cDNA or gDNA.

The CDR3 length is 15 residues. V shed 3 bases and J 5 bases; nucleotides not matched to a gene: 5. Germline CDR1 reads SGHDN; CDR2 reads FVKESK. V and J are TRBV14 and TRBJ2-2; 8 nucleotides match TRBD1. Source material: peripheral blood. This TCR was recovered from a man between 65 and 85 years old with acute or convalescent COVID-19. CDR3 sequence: CASSQRDRMTGELFF. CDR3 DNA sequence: TGTGCCAGCAGCCAGCGGGACAGGATGACCGGGGAGCTGTTTTTT.